This is a list of T cell receptor beta chains from one sample in a study of blood T cell repertoires in COVID-19. This table comes from immunoSEQ multiplex PCR, and its TCRdb copy is limited to in-frame clones, with some not included. The data show some 200,000 clones, around 91% seen once. The sample consisted of peripheral blood. The receptors here all came from a woman aged 40 to 50 with acute or convalescent COVID-19. CDR3s include the opening cysteine and the closing phenylalanine or tryptophan. Each record gives: J gene, clone size, D gene, V gene, CDR3 protein, CDR3 DNA. The D gene is left open where the match is weak. Expanded clones get a size class; other rows say once, few or many, or leave the size out.

j_gene: TRBJ1-1; abundance: NA; d_gene: NA; v_gene: TRBV27; CDR3aa: CASSGYTEAFF; CDR3nt: TGTGCCAGCTCCGGGTACACTGAAGCTTTCTTT
j_gene: TRBJ1-6; abundance: NA; d_gene: NA; v_gene: TRBV5-1; CDR3aa: CASRETANSPLHF; CDR3nt: TGCGCCAGCAGAGAGACAGCCAATTCACCCCTCCACTTT
j_gene: TRBJ2-5; abundance: NA; d_gene: TRBD1; v_gene: TRBV15; CDR3aa: CATSRRQGTKETQYF; CDR3nt: TGTGCCACCAGCAGAAGACAGGGGACAAAAGAGACCCAGTACTTC
j_gene: TRBJ2-1; abundance: NA; d_gene: TRBD1; v_gene: TRBV5-1; CDR3aa: CASSAPGTGGNEQFF; CDR3nt: TGCGCCAGCAGCGCACCCGGGACAGGGGGCAATGAGCAGTTCTTC
j_gene: TRBJ1-1; abundance: NA; d_gene: TRBD1; v_gene: TRBV2; CDR3aa: CASIPGTGRLAEAFF; CDR3nt: TGTGCCAGCATCCCCGGGACAGGGAGGTTGGCTGAAGCTTTCTTT
j_gene: TRBJ1-2; abundance: NA; d_gene: TRBD1; v_gene: TRBV4-1; CDR3aa: CASSQPIGQGPNYGYTF; CDR3nt: TGCGCCAGCAGCCAACCTATTGGACAGGGCCCTAACTATGGCTACACCTTC
j_gene: TRBJ1-2; abundance: NA; d_gene: TRBD1; v_gene: TRBV7-9; CDR3aa: CASSLGTGDKHYGYTF; CDR3nt: TGTGCCAGCAGCCTAGGGACAGGGGACAAGCACTATGGCTACACCTTC
j_gene: TRBJ1-1; abundance: once; d_gene: NA; v_gene: TRBV15; CDR3aa: CATSRDRERTFF; CDR3nt: TGTGCCACCAGCAGAGATAGGGAGAGGACTTTCTTT
j_gene: TRBJ1-1; abundance: NA; d_gene: NA; v_gene: TRBV29-1; CDR3aa: CSVRGGNTEAFF; CDR3nt: TGCAGCGTGAGGGGGGGAAACACTGAAGCTTTCTTT
j_gene: TRBJ1-1; abundance: NA; d_gene: NA; v_gene: TRBV20-1; CDR3aa: CSGRENTEAFF; CDR3nt: TGCAGTGGACGGGAGAACACTGAAGCTTTCTTT
j_gene: TRBJ2-3; abundance: once; d_gene: TRBD2; v_gene: TRBV6-5; CDR3aa: CASSYERGRGTQYF; CDR3nt: TGTGCCAGCAGTTACGAGCGGGGCAGAGGTACGCAGTATTTT
j_gene: TRBJ1-1; abundance: NA; d_gene: TRBD1; v_gene: TRBV3-1/TRBV3-2; CDR3aa: CASGQGLNTEAFF; CDR3nt: TGTGCCAGCGGACAGGGTTTGAACACTGAAGCTTTCTTT
j_gene: TRBJ1-5; abundance: NA; d_gene: NA; v_gene: TRBV27; CDR3aa: CASSTDSYQPQHF; CDR3nt: TGTGCCAGCAGTACTGACAGTTATCAGCCCCAGCATTTT
j_gene: TRBJ1-6; abundance: NA; d_gene: NA; v_gene: TRBV11-2; CDR3aa: CASSARGRSYNSPLHF; CDR3nt: TGTGCCAGCAGCGCCAGGGGTCGCTCCTATAATTCACCCCTCCACTTT
j_gene: TRBJ1-1; abundance: NA; d_gene: NA; v_gene: TRBV2; CDR3aa: CASSDDILRNEAFF; CDR3nt: TGTGCCAGCAGCGACGACATTCTTAGGAATGAAGCTTTCTTT
j_gene: TRBJ1-1; abundance: NA; d_gene: NA; v_gene: TRBV7-2; CDR3aa: CASSLGGNRENTEAFF; CDR3nt: TGTGCCAGCAGCTTAGGAGGTAACAGGGAGAACACTGAAGCTTTCTTT
j_gene: TRBJ2-5; abundance: NA; d_gene: TRBD2; v_gene: TRBV10-3; CDR3aa: CATKEAREVETQYF; CDR3nt: TGTGCCACGAAAGAGGCCCGGGAGGTCGAGACCCAGTACTTC
j_gene: TRBJ1-2; abundance: NA; d_gene: TRBD1; v_gene: TRBV4-1; CDR3aa: CASSPRTGNYGYTF; CDR3nt: TGCGCCAGCAGCCCGCGGACAGGCAACTATGGCTACACCTTC
j_gene: TRBJ1-6; abundance: NA; d_gene: NA; v_gene: TRBV5-1; CDR3aa: CASSFSSQGQSNSPLHF; CDR3nt: TGCGCCAGCAGCTTTAGTTCCCAAGGACAGTCGAATTCACCCCTCCACTTT
j_gene: TRBJ1-2; abundance: NA; d_gene: NA; v_gene: TRBV19; CDR3aa: CASSERGNYGYTF; CDR3nt: TGTGCCAGTAGTGAACGGGGGAACTATGGCTACACCTTC
j_gene: TRBJ1-1; abundance: NA; d_gene: NA; v_gene: TRBV15; CDR3aa: CATSQDLDYVAFF; CDR3nt: TGTGCCACCAGCCAAGACCTCGACTACGTCGCTTTCTTT
j_gene: TRBJ2-2; abundance: NA; d_gene: TRBD2; v_gene: TRBV5-1; CDR3aa: CASSLYGGAGELFF; CDR3nt: TGCGCCAGCAGCTTGTACGGGGGGGCCGGGGAGCTGTTTTTT